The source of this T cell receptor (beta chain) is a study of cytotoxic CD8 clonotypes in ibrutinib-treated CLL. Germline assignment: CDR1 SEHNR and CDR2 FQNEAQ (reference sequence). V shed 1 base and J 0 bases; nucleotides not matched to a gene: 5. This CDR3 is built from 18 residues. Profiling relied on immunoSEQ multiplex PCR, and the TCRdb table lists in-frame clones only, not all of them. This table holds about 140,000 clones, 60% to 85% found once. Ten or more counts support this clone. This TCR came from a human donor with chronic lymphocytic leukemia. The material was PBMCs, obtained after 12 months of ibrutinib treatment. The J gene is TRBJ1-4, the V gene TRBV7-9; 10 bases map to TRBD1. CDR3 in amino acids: CASSLGSGTGATNEKLFF. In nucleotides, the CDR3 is TGTGCCAGCAGCTTAGGATCCGGGACAGGGGCAACTAATGAAAAACTGTTTTTT.